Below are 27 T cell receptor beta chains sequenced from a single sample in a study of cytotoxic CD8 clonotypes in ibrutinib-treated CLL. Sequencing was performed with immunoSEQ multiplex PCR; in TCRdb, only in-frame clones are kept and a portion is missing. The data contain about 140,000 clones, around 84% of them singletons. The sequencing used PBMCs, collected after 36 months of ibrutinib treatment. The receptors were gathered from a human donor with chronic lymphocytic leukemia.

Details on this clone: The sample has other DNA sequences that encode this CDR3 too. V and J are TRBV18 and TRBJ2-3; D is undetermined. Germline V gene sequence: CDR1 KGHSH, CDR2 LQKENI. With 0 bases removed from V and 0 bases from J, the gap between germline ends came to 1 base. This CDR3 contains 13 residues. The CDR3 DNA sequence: TGTGCCAGCTCACCACCGAGCACAGATACGCAGTATTTT. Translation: CASSPPSTDTQYF.

CDR3 sequence reads: CASSFSLAKNIQYF. In DNA form, the CDR3 reads TGTGCCAGCAGCTTTAGCCTAGCCAAAAACATTCAGTACTTC. J is TRBJ2-4 and V is TRBV7-9; D ambiguous. The CDR3 covers 14 residues. From germline, CDR1 is SEHNR and CDR2 FQNEAQ (reference sequence). Trimming took off 3 bases at V and 0 bases at J, with 6 bases between the two ends.

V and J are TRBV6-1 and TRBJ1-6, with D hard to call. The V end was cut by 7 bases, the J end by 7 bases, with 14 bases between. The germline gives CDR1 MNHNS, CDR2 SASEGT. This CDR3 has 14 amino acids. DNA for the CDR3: TGTGCCAGCACGCAAGGAGTAGAAAATTCACCCCTCCACTTT. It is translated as CASTQGVENSPLHF.

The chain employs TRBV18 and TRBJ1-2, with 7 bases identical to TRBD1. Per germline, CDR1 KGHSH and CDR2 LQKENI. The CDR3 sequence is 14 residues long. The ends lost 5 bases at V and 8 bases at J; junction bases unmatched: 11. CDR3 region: CASSKDRGGYGYTF. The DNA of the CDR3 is TGTGCCAGCTCAAAAGATAGAGGGGGCTACGGCTACACCTTC.

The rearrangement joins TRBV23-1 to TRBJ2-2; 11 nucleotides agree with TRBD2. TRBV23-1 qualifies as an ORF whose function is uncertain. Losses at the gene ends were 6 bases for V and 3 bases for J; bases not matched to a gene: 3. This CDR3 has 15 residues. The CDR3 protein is CASRRTSGYTGELFF. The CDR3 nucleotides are TGCGCCAGCAGACGGACTAGCGGGTACACCGGGGAGCTGTTTTTT.

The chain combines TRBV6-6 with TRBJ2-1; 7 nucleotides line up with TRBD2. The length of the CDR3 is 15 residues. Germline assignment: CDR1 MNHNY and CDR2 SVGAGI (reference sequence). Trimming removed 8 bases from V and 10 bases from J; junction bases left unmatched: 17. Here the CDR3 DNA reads TGTGCCAGCCGGGGAGGGTCGGGGGTAGTAGTGGAGCAGTTCTTC. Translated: CASRGGSGVVVEQFF.

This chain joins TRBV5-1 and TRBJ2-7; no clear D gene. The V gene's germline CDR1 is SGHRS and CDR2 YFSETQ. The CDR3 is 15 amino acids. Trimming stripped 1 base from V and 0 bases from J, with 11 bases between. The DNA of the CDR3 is TGCGCCAGCAGCTTGTGGACCCTAAGCTCCTACGAGCAGTACTTC. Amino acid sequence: CASSLWTLSSYEQYF.

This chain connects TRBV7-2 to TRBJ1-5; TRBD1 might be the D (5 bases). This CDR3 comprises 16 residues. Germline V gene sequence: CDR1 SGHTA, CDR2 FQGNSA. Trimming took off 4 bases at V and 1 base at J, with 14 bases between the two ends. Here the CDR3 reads CASSSQGGTSNQPQHF. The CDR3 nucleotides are TGTGCCAGCAGCTCCCAGGGAGGGACGAGCAATCAGCCCCAGCATTTT. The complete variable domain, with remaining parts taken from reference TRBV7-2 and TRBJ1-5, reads GAGVSQSPSNKVTEKGKDVELRCDPISGHTALYWYRQSLGQGLEFLIYFQGNSAPDKSGLPSDRFSAERTGGSVSTLTIQRTQQEDSAVYLCASSSQGGTSNQPQHFGDGTRLSIL.

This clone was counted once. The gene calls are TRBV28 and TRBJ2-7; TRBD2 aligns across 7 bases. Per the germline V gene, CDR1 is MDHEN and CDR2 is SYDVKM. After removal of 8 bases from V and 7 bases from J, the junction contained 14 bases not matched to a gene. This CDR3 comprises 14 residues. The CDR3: CASAVSGTASEQYF. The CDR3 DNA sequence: TGTGCCAGCGCCGTAAGCGGGACGGCGAGTGAGCAGTACTTC.

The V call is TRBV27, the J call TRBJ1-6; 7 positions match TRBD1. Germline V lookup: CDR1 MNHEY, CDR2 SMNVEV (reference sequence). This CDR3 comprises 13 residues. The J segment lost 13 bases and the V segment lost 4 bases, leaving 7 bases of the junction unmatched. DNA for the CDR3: TGTGCCAGCAGTTCAACAGGGGCCCGGCCCCTCCACTTT. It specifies CASSSTGARPLHF.

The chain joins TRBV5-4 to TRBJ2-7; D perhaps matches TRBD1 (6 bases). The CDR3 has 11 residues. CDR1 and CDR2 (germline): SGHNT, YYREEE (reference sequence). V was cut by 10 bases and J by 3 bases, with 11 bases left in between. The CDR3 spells CAFGTNYEQYF. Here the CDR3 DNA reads TGTGCCTTTGGGACAAACTACGAGCAGTACTTC.

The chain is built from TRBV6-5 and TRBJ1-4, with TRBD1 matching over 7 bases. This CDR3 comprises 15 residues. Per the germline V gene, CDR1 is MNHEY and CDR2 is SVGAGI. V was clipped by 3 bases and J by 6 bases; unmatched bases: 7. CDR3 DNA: TGTGCCAGCAGTTATGGCGGGACAGTTTATGAAAAACTGTTTTTT. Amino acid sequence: CASSYGGTVYEKLFF.

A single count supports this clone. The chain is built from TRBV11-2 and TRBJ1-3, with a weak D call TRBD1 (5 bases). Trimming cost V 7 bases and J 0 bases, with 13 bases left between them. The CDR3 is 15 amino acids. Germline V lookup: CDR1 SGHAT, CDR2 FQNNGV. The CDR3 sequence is CASTLQAVSGNTIYF. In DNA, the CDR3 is TGTGCCAGCACTCTACAGGCCGTCTCTGGAAACACCATATATTTT. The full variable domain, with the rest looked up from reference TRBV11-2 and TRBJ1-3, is EAGVAQSPRYKIIEKRQSVAFWCNPISGHATLYWYQQILGQGPKLLIQFQNNGVVDDSQLPKDRFSAERLKGVDSTLKIQPAKLEDSAVYLCASTLQAVSGNTIYFGEGSWLTVV.

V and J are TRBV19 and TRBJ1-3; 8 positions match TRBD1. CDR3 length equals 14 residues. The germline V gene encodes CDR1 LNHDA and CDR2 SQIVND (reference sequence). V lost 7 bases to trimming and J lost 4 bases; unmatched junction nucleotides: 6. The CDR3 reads CASKGQGIGNTIYF. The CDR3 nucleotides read TGTGCCAGTAAAGGACAGGGAATAGGAAACACCATATATTTT.

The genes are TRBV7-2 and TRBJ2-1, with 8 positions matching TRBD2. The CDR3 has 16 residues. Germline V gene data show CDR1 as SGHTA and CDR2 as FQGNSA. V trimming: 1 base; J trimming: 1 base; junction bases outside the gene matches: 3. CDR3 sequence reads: CASSLGLAGSYNEQFF. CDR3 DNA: TGTGCCAGCAGCTTAGGGCTAGCGGGTTCCTACAATGAGCAGTTCTTC. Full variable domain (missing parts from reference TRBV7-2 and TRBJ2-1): GAGVSQSPSNKVTEKGKDVELRCDPISGHTALYWYRQSLGQGLEFLIYFQGNSAPDKSGLPSDRFSAERTGGSVSTLTIQRTQQEDSAVYLCASSLGLAGSYNEQFFGPGTRLTVL.

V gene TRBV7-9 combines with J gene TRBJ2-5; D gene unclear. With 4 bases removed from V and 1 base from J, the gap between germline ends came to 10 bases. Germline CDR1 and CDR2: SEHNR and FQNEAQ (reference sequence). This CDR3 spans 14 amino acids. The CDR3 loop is CASSSVGSQETQYF. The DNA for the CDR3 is TGTGCCAGCAGCTCTGTGGGGTCCCAAGAGACCCAGTACTTC.

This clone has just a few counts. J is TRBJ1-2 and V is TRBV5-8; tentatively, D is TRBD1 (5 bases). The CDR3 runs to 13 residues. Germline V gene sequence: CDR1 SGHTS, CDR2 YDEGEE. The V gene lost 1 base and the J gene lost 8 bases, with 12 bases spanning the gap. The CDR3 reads CASSLRRVSGYTF. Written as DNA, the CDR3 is TGTGCCAGCAGCTTGCGCAGGGTAAGCGGCTACACCTTC.

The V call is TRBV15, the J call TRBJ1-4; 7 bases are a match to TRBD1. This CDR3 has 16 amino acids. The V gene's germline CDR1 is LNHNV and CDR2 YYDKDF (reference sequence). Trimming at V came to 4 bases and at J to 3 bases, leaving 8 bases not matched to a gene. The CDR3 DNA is TGTGCCACCAGCATTCGTCCAGGGGGAGCTAATGAAAAACTGTTTTTT. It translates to CATSIRPGGANEKLFF.

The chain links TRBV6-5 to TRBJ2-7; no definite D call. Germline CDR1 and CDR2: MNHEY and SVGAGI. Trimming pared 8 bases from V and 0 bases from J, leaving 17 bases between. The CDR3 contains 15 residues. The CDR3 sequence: CASRRGSVSSYEQYF. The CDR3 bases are TGTGCCAGCCGGAGAGGAAGCGTGAGCTCCTACGAGCAGTACTTC.

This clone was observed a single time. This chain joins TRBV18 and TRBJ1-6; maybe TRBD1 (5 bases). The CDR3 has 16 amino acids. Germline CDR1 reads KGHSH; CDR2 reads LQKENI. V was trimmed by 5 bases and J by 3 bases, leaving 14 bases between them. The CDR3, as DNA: TGTGCCAGCTCATTCGGGGGGATCGGCTATAATTCACCCCTCCACTTT. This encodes CASSFGGIGYNSPLHF.

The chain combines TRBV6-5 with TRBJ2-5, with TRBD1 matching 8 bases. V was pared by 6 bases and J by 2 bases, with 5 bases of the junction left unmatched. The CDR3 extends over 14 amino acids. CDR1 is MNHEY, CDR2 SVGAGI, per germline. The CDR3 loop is CASRAGTGQETQYF. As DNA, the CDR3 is TGTGCCAGCAGAGCCGGGACAGGTCAAGAGACCCAGTACTTC.

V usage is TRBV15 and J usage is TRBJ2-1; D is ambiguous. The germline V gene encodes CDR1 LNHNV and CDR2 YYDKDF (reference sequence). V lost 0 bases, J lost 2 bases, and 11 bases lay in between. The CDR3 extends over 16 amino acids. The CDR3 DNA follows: TGTGCCACCAGCAGAGATGAGGTGGCCACCTACAATGAGCAGTTCTTC. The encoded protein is CATSRDEVATYNEQFF.

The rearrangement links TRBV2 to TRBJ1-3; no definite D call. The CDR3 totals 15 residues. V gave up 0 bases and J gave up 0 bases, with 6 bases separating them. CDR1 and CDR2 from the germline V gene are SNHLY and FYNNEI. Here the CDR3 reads CASSEARVSGNTIYF. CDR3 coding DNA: TGTGCCAGCAGTGAAGCTCGAGTCTCTGGAAACACCATATATTTT. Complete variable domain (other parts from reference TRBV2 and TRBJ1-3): EPEVTQTPSHQVTQMGQEVILRCVPISNHLYFYWYRQILGQKVEFLVSFYNNEISEKSEIFDDQFSVERPDGSNFTLKIRSTKLEDSAMYFCASSEARVSGNTIYFGEGSWLTVV.

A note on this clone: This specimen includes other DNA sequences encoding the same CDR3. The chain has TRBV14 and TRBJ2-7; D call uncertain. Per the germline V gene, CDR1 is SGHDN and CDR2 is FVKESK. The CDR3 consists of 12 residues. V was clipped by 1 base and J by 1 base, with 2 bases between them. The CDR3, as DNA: TGTGCCAGCAGCCAAGTTTCCTACGAGCAGTACTTC. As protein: CASSQVSYEQYF. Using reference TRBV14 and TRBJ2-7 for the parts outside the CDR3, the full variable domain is EAGVTQFPSHSVIEKGQTVTLRCDPISGHDNLYWYRRVMGKEIKFLLHFVKESKQDESGMPNNRFLAERTGGTYSTLKVQPAELEDSGVYFCASSQVSYEQYFGPGTRLTVT.

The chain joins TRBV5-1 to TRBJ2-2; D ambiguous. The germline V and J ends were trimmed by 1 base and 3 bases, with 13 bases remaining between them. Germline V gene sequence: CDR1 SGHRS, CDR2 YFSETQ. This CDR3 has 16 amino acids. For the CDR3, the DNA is TGCGCCAGCAGCTTGTCGGTCAACGGATACACCGGGGAGCTGTTTTTT. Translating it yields CASSLSVNGYTGELFF.

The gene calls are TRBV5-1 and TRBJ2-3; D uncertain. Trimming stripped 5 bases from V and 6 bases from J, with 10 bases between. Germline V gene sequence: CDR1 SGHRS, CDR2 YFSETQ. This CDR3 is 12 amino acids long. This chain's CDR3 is CASSFPDDTQYF. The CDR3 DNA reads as TGCGCCAGCAGTTTTCCCGACGATACGCAGTATTTT.

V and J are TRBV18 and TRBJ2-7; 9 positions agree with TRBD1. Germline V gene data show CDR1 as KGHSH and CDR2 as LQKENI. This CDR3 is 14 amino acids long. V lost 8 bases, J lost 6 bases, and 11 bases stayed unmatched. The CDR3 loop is CASAPGTGRIEQYF. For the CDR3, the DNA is TGTGCCAGCGCCCCCGGGACAGGGCGTATCGAGCAGTACTTC.